This is a list of T cell receptor beta chains from one sample in a study of cytotoxic CD8 clonotypes in ibrutinib-treated CLL. Assay used: immunoSEQ multiplex PCR; TCRdb lists only in-frame clones, some missing. The sample contains just over 200,000 clones, roughly three quarters of which appear only once. The source was PBMCs, collected after 12 months of ibrutinib treatment. These receptors all come from a human donor with chronic lymphocytic leukemia. CDR3s include the opening cysteine and the closing phenylalanine or tryptophan. The order of the fields is clone size, V gene, J gene, D gene, CDR3 protein. A D gene is named only where the DNA matches it firmly. Clone size is given for some rows only: seen once, a few or many times, or a class if the clone is expanded.

>few|TRBV20-1|TRBJ2-7|NA
CSASAGYKQYF
>NA|TRBV27|TRBJ2-3|TRBD2
CASSLRASGRAKDTQYF
>NA|TRBV7-3|TRBJ1-6|TRBD1
CASSLRDSYNSPLHF
>NA|TRBV11-3|TRBJ2-1|TRBD2
CASSFSTSGGYNEQFF
>NA|TRBV30|TRBJ1-6|NA
CAWSVGLTYNSPLHF
>NA|TRBV9|TRBJ1-4|TRBD1
CASSSPGGNNEKLFF
>many|TRBV7-6|TRBJ2-1|TRBD2
CASSSRGGRGEQFF
>NA|TRBV5-1|TRBJ1-1|TRBD1
CASSWDRLNTEAFF
>NA|TRBV11-3|TRBJ2-5|TRBD1
CASSPGTGGYGETQYF
>NA|TRBV14|TRBJ2-4|NA
CASSQERRRYLAKNIQYF
>NA|TRBV9|TRBJ1-6|NA
CASSPRGGYYNSPLHF
>NA|TRBV5-4|TRBJ2-2|TRBD2
CASSPAGGNTGELFF
>few|TRBV19|TRBJ1-6|NA
CASSVTANSPLHF
>NA|TRBV7-3|TRBJ2-1|TRBD2
CASSSLAGAHNEQFF
>NA|TRBV4-1|TRBJ2-1|NA
CASSQDLGQEQFF
>NA|TRBV6-5|TRBJ2-3|NA
CASSRGTSTDTQYF
>NA|TRBV7-3|TRBJ2-5|TRBD2
CASSLRAGGQETQYF
>NA|TRBV5-1|TRBJ1-1|NA
CASSHQARGFTEAFF
>many|TRBV28|TRBJ1-5|TRBD1
CASRPTGRQGQPQHF
>NA|TRBV6-6|TRBJ1-1|NA
CASSSPSGGSEAFF
>NA|TRBV6-5|TRBJ2-2|TRBD2
CASSRRGEVTGELFF
>NA|TRBV19|TRBJ2-7|TRBD2
CASSIGTSGVLVYEQYF
>NA|TRBV11-1|TRBJ1-1|NA
CASSFTVNTEAFF